The clone carrying this T cell receptor (beta chain) was found many times. It was with unique molecular identifiers that the TCRbeta library was prepared. Each CDR3 protein gets one entry after TCRdb re-called the PCR reads with MiXCR. The data hold fewer than 350,000 distinct CDR3 sequences, with 11% observed a single time. This entry is derived from a study of T-cell reconstitution after alpha-beta-depleted transplantation in children. V trimming: 2 bases; J trimming: 5 bases; junction bases outside the gene matches: 4. Germline V gives CDR1 SGHKS, CDR2 YYEKEE (reference sequence). This CDR3 is 15 amino acids long.

The sample in question was peripheral blood, obtained 180 days after TCRalphabeta/CD19-depleted stem cell transplant. This chain connects TRBV5-5 to TRBJ2-7; TRBD2 matches at 13 bases. This clonotype was sampled from a male patient between 2 and 10 years old who had a stem cell transplant for chronic granulomatous disease, so the T cells may come from the graft donor. CDR3 DNA sequence: TGTGCCAGCAGCTTAACTAGCGGGAGGGCCCACGAGCAGTACTTC. This translates into CASSLTSGRAHEQYF.